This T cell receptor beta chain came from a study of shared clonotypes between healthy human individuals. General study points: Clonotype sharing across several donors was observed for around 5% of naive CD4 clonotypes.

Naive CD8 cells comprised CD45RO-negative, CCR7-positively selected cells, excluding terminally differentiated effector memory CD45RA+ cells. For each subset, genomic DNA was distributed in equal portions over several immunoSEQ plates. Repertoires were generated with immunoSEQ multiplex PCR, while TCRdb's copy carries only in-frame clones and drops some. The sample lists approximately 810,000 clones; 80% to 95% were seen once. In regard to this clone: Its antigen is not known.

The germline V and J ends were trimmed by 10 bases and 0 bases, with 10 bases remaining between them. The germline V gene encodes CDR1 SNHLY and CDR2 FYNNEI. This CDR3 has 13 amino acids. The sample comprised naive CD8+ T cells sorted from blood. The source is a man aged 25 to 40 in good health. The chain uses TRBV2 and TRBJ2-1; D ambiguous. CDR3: CATHPSSYNEQFF. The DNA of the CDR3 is TGTGCCACCCATCCGAGCTCCTACAATGAGCAGTTCTTC.